Listed here are 28 T cell receptor beta chains from one sample, sequenced in a study of blood T cells in healthy people across ages. A second PCR, run for about 7 to 11 cycles, used a sample-barcoded 5' primer plus a J-beta primer mix. TCRdb called the 5' RACE reads again in MiXCR, with one record for every CDR3 protein. Among about 570,000 distinct CDR3 sequences listed, 27% were seen once. Sequencing was carried out using blood. The receptors here all came from a woman in her 70s in good health.

This clonotype appeared many times. This chain joins TRBV18 and TRBJ1-2; a weak D match, TRBD1 (5 bases). V lost 2 bases to trimming and J lost 3 bases, with 10 bases between them. Germline CDR1 KGHSH, CDR2 LQKENI. The CDR3 spans 14 residues. The CDR3 reads CASSPFIQDYGYTF. The CDR3 DNA is TGTGCCAGCTCACCATTCATACAGGACTATGGCTACACCTTC.

This chain links TRBV7-2 with TRBJ2-1; 13 bases match TRBD2. Germline assignment: CDR1 SGHTA and CDR2 FQGNSA. With 0 bases clipped from V and 5 bases from J, the junction kept 1 base outside the gene matches. CDR3 size: 16 residues. The CDR3 loop reads CASSLALAGGDNEQFF. The DNA of the CDR3 is TGTGCCAGCAGCTTAGCACTAGCGGGAGGGGACAATGAGCAGTTCTTC.

The table lists this clonotype with a few counts. The chain is built from TRBV28 and TRBJ2-5, with D maybe TRBD2 (5 bases). The CDR3 is made up of 15 amino acids. The V end was cut by 4 bases, the J end by 4 bases, with 16 bases between. CDR1 is MDHEN and CDR2 is SYDVKM in the germline V gene. CDR3 DNA sequence: TGTGCCAGCAGTTCCCCCGGACTTGTCGGAGAGACCCAGTACTTC. Translated: CASSSPGLVGETQYF.

This clonotype was seen a handful of times. This chain connects TRBV11-2 to TRBJ2-5, with 9 bases that match TRBD1. The germline gives CDR1 SGHAT, CDR2 FQNNGV. The CDR3 extends over 14 amino acids. V trimming: 5 bases; J trimming: 9 bases; junction bases outside the gene matches: 10. The CDR3 region has the DNA TGTGCCAGCAGCGCCACCGGGACAGGGATTCCCCAGTACTTC. This translates into CASSATGTGIPQYF.

V and J are TRBV20-1 and TRBJ2-1; 14 nucleotides line up with TRBD2. The V gene's germline CDR1 is DFQATT and CDR2 SNEGSKA (reference sequence). The CDR3 sequence is 18 residues long. V shed 5 bases and J 0 bases; nucleotides not matched to a gene: 9. In DNA, the CDR3 is TGCAGTGCTTGGGGGACTAGCGGGGGCCCTAGCTCCTACAATGAGCAGTTCTTC. Residues: CSAWGTSGGPSSYNEQFF.

This chain connects TRBV7-9 to TRBJ1-2, with D maybe TRBD1 (6 bases). Germline V gene sequence: CDR1 SEHNR, CDR2 FQNEAQ (reference sequence). The CDR3 covers 13 residues. V lost 5 bases and J 6 bases, leaving 13 bases between the germline ends. CDR3 protein: CASSPWAGDGYTF. For the CDR3, the DNA is TGTGCCAGCAGCCCCTGGGCAGGGGATGGCTACACCTTC. The full variable domain, in which reference TRBV7-9 and TRBJ1-2 provide the parts outside the CDR3, is DTGVSQNPRHKITKRGQNVTFRCDPISEHNRLYWYRQTLGQGPEFLTYFQNEAQLEKSRLLSDRFSAERPKGSFSTLEIQRTEQGDSAMYLCASSPWAGDGYTFGSGTRLTVV.

CDR3 DNA sequence: TGCAGCGCTTTAGAGGATGTCAATCAGCCCCAGCATTTT. The encoded protein is CSALEDVNQPQHF. The rearrangement uses TRBV20-1 and TRBJ1-5; D is uncertain. The CDR3 sequence is 13 residues long. CDR1 is DFQATT, CDR2 SNEGSKA, per germline (reference sequence).

This clonotype was counted a few times. The V gene is TRBV12-3 or TRBV12-4, the J gene TRBJ2-1; D perhaps matches TRBD2 (6 bases). The CDR3 is 13 residues long. V lost 8 bases and J lost 4, with 12 bases in between. CDR3 loop: CASGRDLYNEQFF. CDR3 nucleotide sequence: TGTGCCAGCGGCCGGGACTTGTACAATGAGCAGTTCTTC.

The genes are TRBV7-6 and TRBJ1-1, with a weak D call TRBD1 (5 bases). The V and J ends lost 4 bases and 6 bases respectively, with 12 bases between them. CDR3 length: 13 residues. The germline gives CDR1 SGHVS, CDR2 FNYEAQ. This CDR3 is CASSSTRGAEAFF. The CDR3 nucleotides are TGTGCCAGCAGCTCCACCCGGGGCGCTGAAGCTTTCTTT. The whole variable domain, remainder taken from reference TRBV7-6 and TRBJ1-1, is GAGVSQSPRYKVTKRGQDVALRCDPISGHVSLYWYRQALGQGPEFLTYFNYEAQQDKSGLPNDRFSAERPEGSISTLTIQRTEQRDSAMYRCASSSTRGAEAFFGQGTRLTVV.

This clonotype was found a few times. This rearrangement joins TRBV10-3 to TRBJ2-7; D tentatively fits TRBD1 or TRBD2 (5 bases each). V shed 3 bases and J shed 3 bases, with 15 bases lying between them. Looked up from germline, CDR1 is ENHRY and CDR2 is SYGVKD. This CDR3 comprises 15 residues. CDR3 sequence (DNA): TGTGCCATCAGTGAAGGGGCCAATGGGGGCTACGAGCAGTACTTC. As protein: CAISEGANGGYEQYF.

Comment on this clonotype: The missing conserved phenylalanine or tryptophan at the end of this CDR3 makes a read error likely. This chain uses TRBV11-1 with TRBJ2-1, with unresolved D. This CDR3 is 12 amino acids long. Germline V gives CDR1 SGHAT, CDR2 FQDESV (reference sequence). Trimming pared 1 base from V and 13 bases from J, leaving 11 bases between. The CDR3 sequence: CASSLVSSYQFL. For the CDR3, the DNA is TGTGCCAGCAGCTTAGTGTCCAGCTATCAGTTCCTC.

Only a few counts were recorded for this clonotype. The chain joins TRBV12-3 or TRBV12-4 to TRBJ2-5, with 7 bases lining up with TRBD2. CDR3 length: 14 amino acids. V shed 2 bases, J shed 5 bases, and the junction held 5 bases outside the gene matches. In DNA form, the CDR3 reads TGTGCCAGCAGTTTAACTAGCGCTGGGGAGACCCAGTACTTC. Protein: CASSLTSAGETQYF.

The chain employs TRBV11-2 and TRBJ2-5, with TRBD2 matching over 11 bases. The CDR3 extends over 16 amino acids. V gave up 2 bases and J gave up 5 bases; unmatched junction bases: 7. Germline values: CDR1 SGHAT, CDR2 FQNNGV. As DNA, the CDR3 is TGTGCCAGCAGCTTAATAGCGGGGGGGCAACGGGAGACCCAGTACTTC. Its translation: CASSLIAGGQRETQYF.

V and J are TRBV6-2 or TRBV6-3 and TRBJ1-5, with D possibly TRBD1 on 6 matching bases. Trimming removed 5 bases at V and 4 bases at J, with 15 bases between. The germline V gene has CDR1 MNHEY and CDR2 SVGEGT. The CDR3 runs to 15 residues. CDR3 in DNA: TGTGCCAGCAGTGCGGACAGAAGGGGGAATCAGCCCCAGCATTTT. This encodes CASSADRRGNQPQHF.

This clonotype was seen only a few times. The chain couples TRBV5-1 to TRBJ1-2; D gene unclear. The CDR3 loop spans 14 amino acids. The germline gives CDR1 SGHRS, CDR2 YFSETQ. Deletions cut 2 bases from V and 2 bases from J, with 10 bases between. The CDR3 protein is CASSFYTGNYGYTF. The CDR3 DNA reads as TGCGCCAGCAGCTTTTATACGGGGAACTATGGCTACACCTTC.

The genes are TRBV9 and TRBJ2-1, with a possible D match to TRBD1 (5 bases). The ends were cut back, 3 bases at V and 2 bases at J, with 21 bases in the middle. Germline CDR1 SGDLS, CDR2 YYNGEE. The CDR3 length is 18 residues. CDR3 DNA sequence: TGTGCCAGCAGCGAGGGGATAGGCTCCCACTCCGCCTACAATGAGCAGTTCTTC. Translated, it gives CASSEGIGSHSAYNEQFF.

This sequence joins TRBV5-1 and TRBJ2-5; either TRBD1 or TRBD2 may fit D (5 bases each). V lost 2 bases and J 5 bases, leaving 19 bases between the germline ends. Germline values: CDR1 SGHRS, CDR2 YFSETQ. This CDR3 has 16 amino acids. For the CDR3, the DNA is TGCGCCAGCAGCTTTCTTGGGCAGGGACCCACGGAGACCCAGTACTTC. This sequence encodes CASSFLGQGPTETQYF. The whole variable domain, remainder taken from reference TRBV5-1 and TRBJ2-5, is KAGVTQTPRYLIKTRGQQVTLSCSPISGHRSVSWYQQTPGQGLQFLFEYFSETQRNKGNFPGRFSGRQFSNSRSEMNVSTLELGDSALYLCASSFLGQGPTETQYFGPGTRLLVL.

The chain joins TRBV20-1 to TRBJ2-1; TRBD2 matches 14 bases. CDR3 size: 16 residues. J lost 6 bases, V lost 5 bases, and 9 bases had no gene match. Germline V gene sequence: CDR1 DFQATT, CDR2 SNEGSKA (reference sequence). The CDR3 nucleotides are TGCAGTGCTCCGAAGTTCGGGACTAGCGGGGGCAATGAGCAGTTCTTC. Its translation: CSAPKFGTSGGNEQFF.

The chain has TRBV29-1 and TRBJ2-3; TRBD1 matches 7 bases. The CDR3 extends over 11 amino acids. With V trimmed by 6 bases and J by 6 bases, 3 bases remained unmatched. The V gene's germline CDR1 is SQVTM and CDR2 ANQGSEA. The CDR3 DNA is TGCAGCGTCGAGGGGGCTGATACGCAGTATTTT. This gives the protein CSVEGADTQYF.

The rearrangement links TRBV5-1 to TRBJ2-5; 7 nucleotides match TRBD2. The CDR3 is 16 amino acids. The V and J ends lost 0 bases and 2 bases, in that order; junction bases with no gene match: 7. Germline-derived CDR1 and CDR2 are SGHRS and YFSETQ. The CDR3 nucleotides are TGCGCCAGCAGCTTGGGAGCAGGAGCGGGGCAAGAGACCCAGTACTTC. Translating gives CASSLGAGAGQETQYF.

The sample holds a few counts of this clonotype. The chain employs TRBV7-2 and TRBJ2-7; D possibly corresponds to TRBD1 (5 bases). V lost 3 bases and J 6 bases, leaving 9 bases between the germline ends. Germline V gene sequence: CDR1 SGHTA, CDR2 FQGNSA. CDR3 length: 12 residues. The chain's CDR3 is CASSLTDTEQYF. For the CDR3, the DNA is TGTGCCAGCAGCTTGACAGACACCGAGCAGTACTTC.

The chain employs TRBV15 and TRBJ1-2, with a weak D call TRBD1 (6 bases). There are 15 residues in the CDR3. The ends were cut back, 4 bases at V and 1 base at J, with 13 bases in the middle. CDR1 is LNHNV, CDR2 YYDKDF, per germline (reference sequence). This CDR3 reads CATSMVGGLNYGYTF. The CDR3 coding sequence is TGTGCCACCAGCATGGTAGGGGGGCTTAACTATGGCTACACCTTC.

This chain joins TRBV29-1 and TRBJ2-7, with 9 bases identical to TRBD1. With 6 bases clipped from V and 3 bases from J, the junction kept 6 bases outside the gene matches. The CDR3 runs to 13 residues. Germline V lookup: CDR1 SQVTM, CDR2 ANQGSEA. Here the CDR3 DNA reads TGCAGCGTCGGTGGGGACAGGGACTACGAGCAGTACTTC. Translated, it gives CSVGGDRDYEQYF.

The rearrangement uses TRBV7-2 and TRBJ1-3; D possibly corresponds to TRBD1 (6 bases). There are 18 residues in the CDR3. V gave up 4 bases and J gave up 0 bases, with 19 bases separating them. The germline CDR1 and CDR2 sequences are SGHTA and FQGNSA. CDR3 in DNA: TGTGCCAGCAGCTCTCGTGGGCAGGGGATCTACTCTGGAAACACCATATATTTT. It codes for CASSSRGQGIYSGNTIYF.

There are a few counts of this clonotype. The chain couples TRBV4-3 to TRBJ1-1, with TRBD1 as a possible D gene (6 bases). The germline V gene has CDR1 LGHNA and CDR2 YSLEER. This CDR3 comprises 15 residues. Trimming took 0 bases from V and 7 from J, leaving 15 bases between them. The CDR3 nucleotides are TGCGCCAGCAGCCAAGAAACAGGGCAGGGGTATGAAGCTTTCTTT. Amino acid sequence: CASSQETGQGYEAFF.

This clonotype was found a few times. Mismatch with germline at one junction end may stem from a read error. The chain carries TRBV4-3 and TRBJ1-2, with 9 bases aligning to TRBD1. Per the germline V gene, CDR1 is LGHNA and CDR2 is YSLEER. The CDR3 covers 15 residues. The CDR3 region is CASSPQQGANYGYTF. Written as DNA, the CDR3 is TGCGCCAGCAGCCCACAACAGGGGGCTAATTATGGCTACACCTTC.

The chain is built from TRBV10-3 and TRBJ1-1; TRBD1 aligns across 7 bases. J gave up 2 bases and V 0 bases, and 3 bases lay outside the gene matches. CDR1 and CDR2 (germline): ENHRY, SYGVKD. The CDR3 spans 15 residues. As DNA, the CDR3 is TGTGCCATCAGTGAGTCGGGACAGAGTAACACTGAAGCTTTCTTT. Translating it yields CAISESGQSNTEAFF.

This clonotype showed up just a few times. V gene TRBV2 combines with J gene TRBJ1-5, with TRBD1 as a possible D gene (6 bases). This CDR3 comprises 14 residues. From germline, CDR1 is SNHLY and CDR2 FYNNEI. V lost 4 bases to trimming and J lost 11 bases, with 18 bases between them. CDR3 in DNA: TGTGCCAGCAGTGCTTGGGGGGCCCGCATGGCCCAGCATTTT. Its translation: CASSAWGARMAQHF.